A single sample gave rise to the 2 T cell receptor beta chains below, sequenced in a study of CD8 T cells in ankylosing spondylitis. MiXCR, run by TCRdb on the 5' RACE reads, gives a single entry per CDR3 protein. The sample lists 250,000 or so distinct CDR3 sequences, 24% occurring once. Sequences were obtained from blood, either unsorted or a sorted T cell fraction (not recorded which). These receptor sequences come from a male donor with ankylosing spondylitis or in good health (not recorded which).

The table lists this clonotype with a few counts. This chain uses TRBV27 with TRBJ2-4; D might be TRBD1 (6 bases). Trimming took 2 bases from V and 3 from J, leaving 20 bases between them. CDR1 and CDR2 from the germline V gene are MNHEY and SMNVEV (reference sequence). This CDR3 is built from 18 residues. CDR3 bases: TGTGCCAGCAGTTTAGTTGATTCATCAGGGGTGGTCAAAAACATTCAGTACTTC. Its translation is CASSLVDSSGVVKNIQYF.

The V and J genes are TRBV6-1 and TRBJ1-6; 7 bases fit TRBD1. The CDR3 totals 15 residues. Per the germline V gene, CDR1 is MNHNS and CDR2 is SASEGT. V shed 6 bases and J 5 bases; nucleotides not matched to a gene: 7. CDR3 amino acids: CASRAGDSHNSPLHF. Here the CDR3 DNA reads TGTGCCAGCAGGGCAGGGGACAGTCATAATTCACCCCTCCACTTT.